Each of the 3 T cell receptor beta chains below was sequenced from the same sample in a study of response to subunit inactivated influenza vaccine. TCRdb called the RT-PCR reads again in MiXCR, with one record for every CDR3 protein. The profile shows 550,000 to 800,000 distinct CDR3 sequences, approximately 14% of them singletons. The input for sequencing was PBMCs from blood, taken roughly 15 days before vaccination. These receptors were collected from a man aged 45-65 years who received an inactivated influenza vaccine.

This clonotype has only a few counts. V usage is TRBV20-1 and J usage is TRBJ2-5, with TRBD2 as a possible D gene (7 bases). The germline CDR1 and CDR2 sequences are DFQATT and SNEGSKA (reference sequence). The CDR3 runs 14 residues. Trimming shortened V by 3 bases and J by 4 bases, and 15 bases separated the two germline ends. In DNA form, the CDR3 reads TGCAGTGCTAGTAGGTGGGGGGGCCGAGAGACCCAGTACTTC. This gives the protein CSASRWGGRETQYF.

This clonotype was seen ten or more times. The chain couples TRBV28 to TRBJ2-7, with 7 bases aligning to TRBD2. Trimming at V came to 7 bases and at J to 1 base, leaving 7 bases not matched to a gene. The germline gives CDR1 MDHEN, CDR2 SYDVKM. This CDR3 comprises 14 residues. CDR3 sequence reads: CASKLRDYSYEQYF. The CDR3 nucleotides read TGTGCCAGCAAGCTCCGGGACTATTCCTACGAGCAGTACTTC.

The chain carries TRBV4-1 and TRBJ2-3; 9 nucleotides match TRBD2. The CDR3 sequence is 16 residues long. Germline CDR1 is MGHRA and CDR2 is YSYEKL. J lost 0 bases, V lost 5 bases, and 6 bases had no gene match. The CDR3 reads CASSAGGGASTDTQYF. The CDR3 nucleotides read TGCGCCAGCAGCGCAGGCGGGGGGGCTAGCACAGATACGCAGTATTTT.